Shown below are 10 T cell receptor beta chains from a single sample sequenced in a study of shared clonotypes between healthy human individuals. In the naive CD8 group, cells lacked CD45RO and were positively selected for CCR7, so terminally differentiated effector memory CD45RA+ cells were left out. Assay: immunoSEQ multiplex PCR; the TCRdb copy retains only in-frame clones and omits some. This table holds hundreds of thousands of clones, around 96% found once. Sequencing input: naive CD8+ T cells sorted from blood. Receptor source: a woman in her twenties or thirties in good health.

This chain links TRBV11-3 with TRBJ2-2; D not resolved. The CDR3 runs 12 residues. Germline V gene sequence: CDR1 SGHNT, CDR2 YENEEA. With 3 bases removed from V and 6 bases from J, the gap between germline ends came to 5 bases. CDR3 nucleotide sequence: TGTGCCAGCAGCTTCGAGTCCGGGGAGCTGTTTTTT. Translating it yields CASSFESGELFF.

The chain employs TRBV6-5 and TRBJ1-2; a possible D gene is TRBD1 (5 bases). Germline loops: CDR1 MNHEY, CDR2 SVGAGI. Trimming removed 6 bases from V and 5 bases from J, with 13 bases in between. This CDR3 comprises 13 residues. The CDR3 DNA is TGTGCCAGCAGGGGGGGGGAGGAATATGGCTACACCTTC. Translating it yields CASRGGEEYGYTF.

The chain employs TRBV27 and TRBJ2-7; TRBD1 matches at 7 bases. CDR1 is MNHEY, CDR2 SMNVEV, per germline (reference sequence). CDR3 length: 14 residues. The trim removed 2 bases at V and 6 bases at J, leaving 7 bases unmatched. The CDR3 loop is CASSLVDRVGEQYF. Written as DNA, the CDR3 is TGTGCCAGCAGTTTAGTTGACAGGGTAGGCGAGCAGTACTTC.

V and J are TRBV30 and TRBJ2-5; 7 nucleotides agree with TRBD2. Germline CDR1 GTSNPN, CDR2 SVGIG (reference sequence). The CDR3 consists of 15 residues. V was pared by 0 bases and J by 4 bases, with 8 bases of the junction left unmatched. The CDR3 nucleotides are TGTGCCTGGAGTGTTGGGAGCGGGGCTAGAGAGACCCAGTACTTC. This sequence encodes CAWSVGSGARETQYF.

This chain connects TRBV6-5 to TRBJ1-2; a weak D match, TRBD1 (5 bases). The germline V and J ends were trimmed by 6 bases and 13 bases, with 18 bases remaining between them. CDR1 and CDR2 (germline): MNHEY, SVGAGI. The CDR3 consists of 12 residues. CDR3 nucleotide sequence: TGTGCCAGCAGGGGACTCGGGATGGTCGGCACCTTC. Residues: CASRGLGMVGTF.

The CDR3 sequence is CASSFHSEGNTEAFF. CDR3 bases: TGTGCCAGCAGTTTTCATAGTGAGGGGAACACTGAAGCTTTCTTT. This chain connects TRBV28 to TRBJ1-1; D is uncertain. CDR3 size: 15 residues. V lost 3 bases, J lost 1 base, and 12 bases lay in between. Germline CDR1 is MDHEN and CDR2 is SYDVKM.

The chain carries TRBV7-3 and TRBJ2-2; no firm D call. CDR1 is SGHTA and CDR2 is FQGTGA in the germline V gene. The CDR3 sequence is 16 residues long. The V end lost 2 bases, the J end lost 0 bases, and 10 bases lay between the germline ends. The CDR3 nucleotides read TGTGCCAGCAGCTTAGCCAGCCTAGCGAACACCGGGGAGCTGTTTTTT. Encoded protein: CASSLASLANTGELFF. Variable domain in full (rest from reference TRBV7-3 and TRBJ2-2): GAGVSQTPSNKVTEKGKYVELRCDPISGHTALYWYRQSLGQGPEFLIYFQGTGAADDSGLPNDRFFAVRPEGSVSTLKIQRTERGDSAVYLCASSLASLANTGELFFGEGSRLTVL.

This clone has a single count. The chain uses TRBV5-1 and TRBJ2-1; 12 bases line up with TRBD2. With V trimmed by 4 bases and J by 6 bases, 8 bases remained unmatched. This CDR3 contains 16 residues. Germline V lookup: CDR1 SGHRS, CDR2 YFSETQ. CDR3 DNA sequence: TGCGCCAGCAGCACCAATCTAGCGGGAGGGCCCAATGAGCAGTTCTTC. Encoded protein: CASSTNLAGGPNEQFF.

DNA for the CDR3: TGTGCCAGCAGCTTAGGGGAGGGGGTCTCCTACAATGAGCAGTTCTTC. Its protein is CASSLGEGVSYNEQFF. The chain combines TRBV13 with TRBJ2-1; D may correspond to TRBD1 or TRBD2 (6 bases each). V was clipped by 0 bases and J by 0 bases, with 9 bases between them. Germline values: CDR1 PRHDT, CDR2 FYEKMQ (reference sequence). The CDR3 spans 16 residues. Based on the CDR3 plus reference TRBV13 and TRBJ2-1, the full variable domain is AAGVIQSPRHLIKEKRETATLKCYPIPRHDTVYWYQQGPGQDPQFLISFYEKMQSDKGSIPDRFSAQQFSDYHSELNMSSLELGDSALYFCASSLGEGVSYNEQFFGPGTRLTVL.

The chain carries TRBV6-4 and TRBJ1-5; no definite D call. The CDR3 has 15 amino acids. Germline CDR1 and CDR2: MRHNA and SNTAGT. Trimming cost V 8 bases and J 2 bases, with 16 bases left between them. The CDR3 nucleotides read TGTGCCAGCCAGGAATTTAGACGGTGCAATCAGCCCCAGCATTTT. As protein: CASQEFRRCNQPQHF.